These 9 T cell receptor beta chains were sequenced from one sample in a study of blood T cell repertoires in COVID-19. The protocol was immunoSEQ multiplex PCR, while the TCRdb copy is restricted to in-frame clones and leaves out a portion. The sample has some 65,000 clones, 75% to 90% seen once. The sample taken for sequencing was peripheral blood. The receptors were gathered from a man aged 35-49 years with COVID-19, enrolled during active disease.

This chain uses TRBV5-1 with TRBJ1-4; the match to TRBD1 covers 8 bases. This CDR3 spans 15 amino acids. V dropped 4 bases and J dropped 8; count of bases not matched to a gene: 10. Germline lookup yields CDR1 SGHRS and CDR2 YFSETQ. DNA for the CDR3: TGCGCCAGCAGCCCTAGGACAGGGTCGGAGGAAAAACTGTTTTTT. It translates to CASSPRTGSEEKLFF.

The chain is built from TRBV18 and TRBJ1-1, with 7 bases matching TRBD1. Germline lookup yields CDR1 KGHSH and CDR2 LQKENI. The CDR3 consists of 15 residues. Trimming at V came to 2 bases and at J to 1 base, leaving 4 bases not matched to a gene. CDR3 sequence: CASSPDRARNTEAFF. The CDR3, as DNA: TGTGCCAGCTCACCAGACAGGGCGAGGAACACTGAAGCTTTCTTT.

The chain links TRBV6-5 to TRBJ1-6, with 10 bases fitting TRBD1. The germline CDR1 and CDR2 sequences are MNHEY and SVGAGI. This CDR3 region has 15 residues. The V and J ends lost 6 bases and 10 bases, in that order; junction bases with no gene match: 9. CDR3 region: CASSQEDRGVSPLHF. CDR3 coding DNA: TGTGCCAGCAGCCAAGAGGACAGGGGGGTCTCACCCCTCCACTTT.

The rearrangement joins TRBV7-8 to TRBJ2-1; 7 nucleotides align to TRBD2. From germline, CDR1 is SGHVS and CDR2 FQNEAQ. The CDR3 is 15 amino acids. The V segment lost 1 base and the J segment 2 bases; nucleotides outside the gene matches: 2. In nucleotides, the CDR3 is TGTGCCAGCAGCTTAGGCCGGGGGGCCTACAATGAGCAGTTCTTC. Its protein product is CASSLGRGAYNEQFF. Variable domain in full (rest from reference TRBV7-8 and TRBJ2-1): GAGVSQSPRYKVAKRGQDVALRCDPISGHVSLFWYQQALGQGPEFLTYFQNEAQLDKSGLPSDRFFAERPEGSVSTLKIQRTQQEDSAVYLCASSLGRGAYNEQFFGPGTRLTVL.

The gene calls are TRBV28 and TRBJ1-5; 7 bases line up with TRBD1. V lost 1 base, J lost 3 bases, and 6 bases stayed unmatched. The CDR3 spans 16 residues. The germline CDR1 and CDR2 sequences are MDHEN and SYDVKM. CDR3 residues: CASSLLAGGNNQPQHF. CDR3 DNA sequence: TGTGCCAGCAGTTTATTGGCAGGGGGAAACAATCAGCCCCAGCATTTT. Full variable domain (rest looked up from reference TRBV28 and TRBJ1-5): DVKVTQSSRYLVKRTGEKVFLECVQDMDHENMFWYRQDPGLGLRLIYFSYDVKMKEKGDIPEGYSVSREKKERFSLILESASTNQTSMYLCASSLLAGGNNQPQHFGDGTRLSIL.

V and J are TRBV27 and TRBJ2-5; no definite D call. This CDR3 spans 14 amino acids. Germline V lookup: CDR1 MNHEY, CDR2 SMNVEV (reference sequence). The germline V and J ends were trimmed by 6 bases and 5 bases, with 16 bases remaining between them. The CDR3 loop is CASSPSLLGETQYF. The CDR3, as DNA: TGTGCCAGCAGCCCTTCTTTGCTCGGGGAGACCCAGTACTTC.

The chain is built from TRBV5-4 and TRBJ1-1; D ambiguous. V was trimmed by 0 bases and J by 2 bases, leaving 11 bases between them. Germline assignment: CDR1 SGHNT and CDR2 YYREEE (reference sequence). This CDR3 is built from 15 residues. CDR3 in amino acids: CASSLVGRYNTEAFF. The CDR3 bases are TGTGCCAGCAGCTTGGTAGGGAGATACAACACTGAAGCTTTCTTT.

The V gene is TRBV19, the J gene TRBJ2-1; TRBD1 agrees at 8 bases. Germline CDR1 reads LNHDA; CDR2 reads SQIVND (reference sequence). The CDR3 totals 15 residues. Losses at the gene ends were 5 bases for V and 6 bases for J; bases not matched to a gene: 9. The CDR3 DNA follows: TGTGCCAGTAGTCTTCGGACAGGGAGCGGCAATGAGCAGTTCTTC. This sequence encodes CASSLRTGSGNEQFF.

The rearrangement uses TRBV7-9 and TRBJ2-5; 7 bases line up with TRBD1. Germline V CDR1 and CDR2: SEHNR, FQNEAQ (reference sequence). This CDR3 contains 15 residues. The V gene end was trimmed by 5 bases and the J gene end by 4 bases; junction bases not matched to a gene: 10. The CDR3 reads CASSVNRGGGETQYF. CDR3 coding DNA: TGTGCCAGCAGCGTAAACAGGGGTGGAGGAGAGACCCAGTACTTC.